The clone carrying this T cell receptor beta chain was observed many times. Its antigen is unidentified. The entry originates in a study of response to subunit inactivated influenza vaccine. Points from the study as a whole: New T cells are recruited in small numbers by each seasonal influenza vaccination, according to the authors' suggestion.

TCRdb passed the RT-PCR reads through MiXCR, listing each CDR3 protein once. Among around 520,000 distinct CDR3 sequences listed, 25% were seen once. Trimming took 7 bases from V and 0 from J, leaving 18 bases between them. This CDR3 is 15 amino acids long. CDR1 is SQVTM, CDR2 ANQGSEA, per germline. The V gene is TRBV29-1, the J gene TRBJ1-1; D remains ambiguous. The receptor was isolated from a man between 45 and 60 years old who received an inactivated influenza vaccine. Sequencing used CD4+ T cells sorted from PBMCs, obtained 5 to 6 days after vaccination. The CDR3 nucleotides read TGCAGCGCTCCAGCGGGGTGGGGTTTGAACACTGAAGCTTTCTTT. Its protein product is CSAPAGWGLNTEAFF. Using reference TRBV29-1 and TRBJ1-1 for the parts outside the CDR3, the full variable domain is SAVISQKPSRDICQRGTSLTIQCQVDSQVTMMFWYRQQPGQSLTLIATANQGSEATYESGFVIDKFPISRPNLTFSTLTVSNMSPEDSSIYLCSAPAGWGLNTEAFFGQGTRLTVV.